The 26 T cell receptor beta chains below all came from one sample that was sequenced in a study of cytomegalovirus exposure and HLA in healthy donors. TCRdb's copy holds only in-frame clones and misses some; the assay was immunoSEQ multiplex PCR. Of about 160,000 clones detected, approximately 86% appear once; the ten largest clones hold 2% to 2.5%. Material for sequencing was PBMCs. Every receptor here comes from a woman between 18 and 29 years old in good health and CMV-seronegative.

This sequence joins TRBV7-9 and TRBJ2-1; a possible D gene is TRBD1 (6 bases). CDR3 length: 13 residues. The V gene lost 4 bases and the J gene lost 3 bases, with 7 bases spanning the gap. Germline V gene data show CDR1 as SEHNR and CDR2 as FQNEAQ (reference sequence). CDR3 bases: TGTGCCAGCAGCTCGACAGGCTACAATGAGCAGTTCTTC. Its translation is CASSSTGYNEQFF. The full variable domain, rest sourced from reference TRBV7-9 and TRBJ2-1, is DTGVSQNPRHKITKRGQNVTFRCDPISEHNRLYWYRQTLGQGPEFLTYFQNEAQLEKSRLLSDRFSAERPKGSFSTLEIQRTEQGDSAMYLCASSSTGYNEQFFGPGTRLTVL.

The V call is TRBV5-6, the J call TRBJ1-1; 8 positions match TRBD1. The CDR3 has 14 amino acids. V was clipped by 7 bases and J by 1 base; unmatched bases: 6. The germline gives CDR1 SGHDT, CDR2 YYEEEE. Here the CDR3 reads CASGQGAWNTEAFF. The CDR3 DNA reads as TGTGCCAGCGGCCAGGGGGCTTGGAACACTGAAGCTTTCTTT.

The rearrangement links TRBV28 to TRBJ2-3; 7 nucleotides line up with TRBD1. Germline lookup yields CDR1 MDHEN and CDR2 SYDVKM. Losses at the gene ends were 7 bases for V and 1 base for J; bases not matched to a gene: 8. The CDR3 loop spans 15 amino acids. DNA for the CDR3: TGTGCCAGCAAGGGACAGTCAACTCGCACAGATACGCAGTATTTT. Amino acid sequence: CASKGQSTRTDTQYF.

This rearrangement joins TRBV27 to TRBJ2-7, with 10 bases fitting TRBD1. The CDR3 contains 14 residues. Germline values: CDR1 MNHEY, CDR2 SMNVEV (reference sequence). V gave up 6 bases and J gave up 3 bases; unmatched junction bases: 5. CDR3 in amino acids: CASSFGTGDYEQYF. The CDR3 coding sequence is TGTGCCAGCAGCTTCGGGACAGGGGACTACGAGCAGTACTTC.

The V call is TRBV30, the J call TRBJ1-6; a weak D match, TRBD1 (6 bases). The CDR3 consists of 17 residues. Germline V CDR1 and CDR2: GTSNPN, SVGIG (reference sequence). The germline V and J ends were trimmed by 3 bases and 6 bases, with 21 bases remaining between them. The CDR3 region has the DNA TGTGCCTGGAGCGGGACCACAGGGAAGGCTTTTAATTCACCCCTCCACTTT. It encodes CAWSGTTGKAFNSPLHF. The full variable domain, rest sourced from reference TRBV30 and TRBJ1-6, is SQTIHQWPATLVQPVGSPLSLECTVEGTSNPNLYWYRQAAGRGLQLLFYSVGIGQISSEVPQNLSASRPQDRQFILSSKKLLLSDSGFYLCAWSGTTGKAFNSPLHFGNGTRLTVT.

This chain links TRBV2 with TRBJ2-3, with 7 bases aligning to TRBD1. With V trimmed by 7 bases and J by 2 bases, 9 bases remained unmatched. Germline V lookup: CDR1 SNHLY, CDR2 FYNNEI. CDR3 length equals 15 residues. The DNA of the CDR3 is TGTGCCAGCACCAAACTAGGACAGGACACAGATACGCAGTATTTT. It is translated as CASTKLGQDTDTQYF.

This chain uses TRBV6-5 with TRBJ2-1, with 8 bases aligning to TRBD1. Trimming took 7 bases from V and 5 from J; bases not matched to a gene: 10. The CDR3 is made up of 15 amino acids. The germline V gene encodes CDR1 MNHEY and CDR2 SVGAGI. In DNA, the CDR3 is TGTGCCAGCACCCCCCGGGACAGGCCCCACAATGAGCAGTTCTTC. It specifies CASTPRDRPHNEQFF.

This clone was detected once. The CDR3 region is CASSGGGGYEQYF. DNA for the CDR3: TGTGCCAGCAGCGGCGGGGGGGGTTACGAGCAGTACTTC. The rearrangement links TRBV9 to TRBJ2-7; the match to TRBD2 covers 9 bases. Germline V gene sequence: CDR1 SGDLS, CDR2 YYNGEE. V trimming: 3 bases; J trimming: 4 bases; junction bases outside the gene matches: 2. This CDR3 has 13 amino acids.

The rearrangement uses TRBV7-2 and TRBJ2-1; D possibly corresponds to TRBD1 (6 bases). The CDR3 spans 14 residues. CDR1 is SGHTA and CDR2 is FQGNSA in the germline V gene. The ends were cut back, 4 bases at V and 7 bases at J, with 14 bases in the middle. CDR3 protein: CASSSSLQGNEQFF. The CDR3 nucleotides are TGTGCCAGCAGCTCAAGCCTGCAGGGGAATGAGCAGTTCTTC.

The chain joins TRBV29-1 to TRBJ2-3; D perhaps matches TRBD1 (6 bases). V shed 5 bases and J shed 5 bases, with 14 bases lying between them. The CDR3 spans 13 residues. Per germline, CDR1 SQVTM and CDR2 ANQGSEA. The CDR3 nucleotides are TGCAGCGTTTGCAACACCAGGGGAGATACGCAGTATTTT. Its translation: CSVCNTRGDTQYF.

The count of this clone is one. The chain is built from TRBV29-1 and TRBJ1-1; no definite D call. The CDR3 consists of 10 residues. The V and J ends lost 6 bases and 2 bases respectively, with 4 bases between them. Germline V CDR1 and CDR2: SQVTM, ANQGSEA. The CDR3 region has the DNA TGCAGCGTGGCCAACACTGAAGCTTTCTTT. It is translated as CSVANTEAFF.

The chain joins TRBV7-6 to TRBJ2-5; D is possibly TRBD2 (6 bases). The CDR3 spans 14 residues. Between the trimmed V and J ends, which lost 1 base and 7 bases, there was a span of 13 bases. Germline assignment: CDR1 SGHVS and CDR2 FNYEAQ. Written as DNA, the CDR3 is TGTGCCAGCAGCTTAGAGGGCCAGGAGGGGACCCAGTACTTC. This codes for CASSLEGQEGTQYF.

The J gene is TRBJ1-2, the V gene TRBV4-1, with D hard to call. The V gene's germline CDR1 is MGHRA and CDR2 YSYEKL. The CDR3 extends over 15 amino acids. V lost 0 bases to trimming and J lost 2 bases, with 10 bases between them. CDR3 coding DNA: TGCGCCAGCAGCCAAGAAGAGAACCTAAACTATGGCTACACCTTC. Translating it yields CASSQEENLNYGYTF.

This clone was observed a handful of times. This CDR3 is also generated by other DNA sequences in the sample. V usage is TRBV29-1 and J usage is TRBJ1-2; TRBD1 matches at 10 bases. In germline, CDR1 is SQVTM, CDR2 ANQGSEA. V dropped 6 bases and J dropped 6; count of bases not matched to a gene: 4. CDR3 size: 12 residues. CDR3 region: CSVGTGVDGYTF. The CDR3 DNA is TGCAGCGTCGGGACAGGGGTTGATGGCTACACCTTC.

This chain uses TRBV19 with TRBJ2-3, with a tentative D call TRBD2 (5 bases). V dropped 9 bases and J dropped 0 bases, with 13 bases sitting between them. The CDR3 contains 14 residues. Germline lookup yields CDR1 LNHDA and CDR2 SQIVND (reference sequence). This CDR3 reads CASTYRGSTDTQYF. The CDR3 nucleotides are TGTGCCAGCACCTACCGGGGAAGCACAGATACGCAGTATTTT.

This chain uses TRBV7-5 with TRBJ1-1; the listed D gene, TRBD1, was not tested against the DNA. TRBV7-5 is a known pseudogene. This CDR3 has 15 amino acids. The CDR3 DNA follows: TGTGTCAGAAGCTCAACACAGGATCGGGTCACTGAAGCTTTCTTT. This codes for CVRSSTQDRVTEAFF.

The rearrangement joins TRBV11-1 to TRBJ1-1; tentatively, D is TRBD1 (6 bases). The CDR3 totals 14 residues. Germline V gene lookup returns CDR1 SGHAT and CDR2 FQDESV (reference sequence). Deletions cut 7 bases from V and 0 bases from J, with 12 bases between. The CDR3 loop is CASTTTGLNTEAFF. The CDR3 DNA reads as TGTGCCAGCACTACAACAGGGTTGAACACTGAAGCTTTCTTT.

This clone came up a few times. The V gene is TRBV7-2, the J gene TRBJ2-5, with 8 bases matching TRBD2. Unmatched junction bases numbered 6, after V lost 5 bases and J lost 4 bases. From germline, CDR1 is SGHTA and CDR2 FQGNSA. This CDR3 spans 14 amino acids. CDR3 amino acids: CASSAPAGGETQYF. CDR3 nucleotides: TGTGCCAGCAGCGCCCCGGCGGGGGGAGAGACCCAGTACTTC.

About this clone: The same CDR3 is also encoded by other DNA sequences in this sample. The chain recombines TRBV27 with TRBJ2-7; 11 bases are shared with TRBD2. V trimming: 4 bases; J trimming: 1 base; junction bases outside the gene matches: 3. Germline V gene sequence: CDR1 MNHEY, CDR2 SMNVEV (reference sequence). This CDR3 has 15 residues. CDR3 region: CASSSLAGGSYEQYF. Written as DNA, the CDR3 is TGTGCCAGCAGTTCCCTAGCGGGGGGTTCCTACGAGCAGTACTTC.

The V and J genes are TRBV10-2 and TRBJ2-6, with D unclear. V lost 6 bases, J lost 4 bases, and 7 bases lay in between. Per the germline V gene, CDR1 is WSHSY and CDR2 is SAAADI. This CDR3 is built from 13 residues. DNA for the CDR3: TGCGCCAGCAGAAACTTGGGGGCCAACGTCCTGACTTTC. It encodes CASRNLGANVLTF.

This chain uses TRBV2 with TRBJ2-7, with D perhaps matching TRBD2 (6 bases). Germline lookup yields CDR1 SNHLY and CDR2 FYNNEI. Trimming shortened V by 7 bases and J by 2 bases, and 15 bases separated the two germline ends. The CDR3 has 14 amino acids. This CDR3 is CASKLEGHPYEQYF. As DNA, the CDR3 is TGTGCCAGCAAATTGGAGGGTCATCCCTACGAGCAGTACTTC. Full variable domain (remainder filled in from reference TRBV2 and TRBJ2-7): EPEVTQTPSHQVTQMGQEVILRCVPISNHLYFYWYRQILGQKVEFLVSFYNNEISEKSEIFDDQFSVERPDGSNFTLKIRSTKLEDSAMYFCASKLEGHPYEQYFGPGTRLTVT.

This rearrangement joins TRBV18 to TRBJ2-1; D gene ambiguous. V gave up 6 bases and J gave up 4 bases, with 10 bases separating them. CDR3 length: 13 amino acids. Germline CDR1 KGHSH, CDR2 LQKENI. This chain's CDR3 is CASSQAEYNEQFF. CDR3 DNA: TGTGCCAGCTCTCAGGCCGAGTACAATGAGCAGTTCTTC. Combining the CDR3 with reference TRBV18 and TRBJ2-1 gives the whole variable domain NAGVMQNPRHLVRRRGQEARLRCSPMKGHSHVYWYRQLPEEGLKFMVYLQKENIIDESGMPKERFSAEFPKEGPSILRIQQVVRGDSAAYFCASSQAEYNEQFFGPGTRLTVL.

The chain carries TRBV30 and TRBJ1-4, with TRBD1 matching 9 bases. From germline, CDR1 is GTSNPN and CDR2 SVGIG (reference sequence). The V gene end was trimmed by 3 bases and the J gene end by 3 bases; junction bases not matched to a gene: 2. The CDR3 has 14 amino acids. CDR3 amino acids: CAWSRQGANEKLFF. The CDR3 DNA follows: TGTGCCTGGAGCCGACAGGGGGCTAATGAAAAACTGTTTTTT.

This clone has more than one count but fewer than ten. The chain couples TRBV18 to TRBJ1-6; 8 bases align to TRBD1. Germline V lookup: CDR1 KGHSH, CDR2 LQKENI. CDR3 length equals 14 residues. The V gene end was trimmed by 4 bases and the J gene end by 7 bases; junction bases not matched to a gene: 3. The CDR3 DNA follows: TGTGCCAGCTCACTCGGACAGGGAAATTCACCCCTCCACTTT. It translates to CASSLGQGNSPLHF.

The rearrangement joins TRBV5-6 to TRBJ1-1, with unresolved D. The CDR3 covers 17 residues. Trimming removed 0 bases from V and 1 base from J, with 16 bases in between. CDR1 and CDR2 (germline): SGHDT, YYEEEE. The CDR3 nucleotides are TGTGCCAGCAGCTTGGTCGGCCCTGGGCCCCAGAACACTGAAGCTTTCTTT. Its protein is CASSLVGPGPQNTEAFF.

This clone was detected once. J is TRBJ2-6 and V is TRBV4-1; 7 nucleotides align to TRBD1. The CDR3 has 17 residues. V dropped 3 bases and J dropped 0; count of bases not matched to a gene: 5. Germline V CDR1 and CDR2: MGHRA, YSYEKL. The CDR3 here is CASSQGTASSGANVLTF. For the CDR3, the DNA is TGCGCCAGCAGCCAGGGGACAGCCTCCTCTGGGGCCAACGTCCTGACTTTC.